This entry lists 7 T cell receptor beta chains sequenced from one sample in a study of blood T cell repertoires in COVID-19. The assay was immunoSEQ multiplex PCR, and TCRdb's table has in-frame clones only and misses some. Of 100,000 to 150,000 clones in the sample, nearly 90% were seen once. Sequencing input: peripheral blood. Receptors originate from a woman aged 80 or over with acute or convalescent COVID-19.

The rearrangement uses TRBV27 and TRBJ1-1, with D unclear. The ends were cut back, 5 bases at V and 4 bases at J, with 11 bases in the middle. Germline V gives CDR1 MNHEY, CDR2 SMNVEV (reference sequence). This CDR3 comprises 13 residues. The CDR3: CASSMRYITEAFF. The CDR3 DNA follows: TGTGCCAGCAGTATGAGGTACATCACTGAAGCTTTCTTT.

CDR3 sequence (DNA): TGTGCCAGTAGTACTTTTAGCACAGATACGCAGTATTTT. Encoded protein: CASSTFSTDTQYF. The chain couples TRBV19 to TRBJ2-3; D is undetermined. The ends were cut back, 4 bases at V and 0 bases at J, with 5 bases in the middle. From germline, CDR1 is LNHDA and CDR2 SQIVND (reference sequence). CDR3 length: 13 residues.

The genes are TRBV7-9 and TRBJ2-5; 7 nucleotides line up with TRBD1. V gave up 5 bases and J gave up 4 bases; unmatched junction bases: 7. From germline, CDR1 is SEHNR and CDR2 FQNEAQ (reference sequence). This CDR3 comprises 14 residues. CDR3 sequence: CASSGAGGRETQYF. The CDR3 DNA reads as TGTGCCAGCAGCGGGGCAGGGGGTCGAGAGACCCAGTACTTC.

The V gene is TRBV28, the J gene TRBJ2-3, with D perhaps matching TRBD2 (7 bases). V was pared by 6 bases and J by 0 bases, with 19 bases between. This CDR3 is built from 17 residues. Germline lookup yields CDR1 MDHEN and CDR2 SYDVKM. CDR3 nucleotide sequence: TGTGCCAGCAGCCGCGCCCGGGGGGCGCGTAGCACAGATACGCAGTATTTT. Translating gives CASSRARGARSTDTQYF.

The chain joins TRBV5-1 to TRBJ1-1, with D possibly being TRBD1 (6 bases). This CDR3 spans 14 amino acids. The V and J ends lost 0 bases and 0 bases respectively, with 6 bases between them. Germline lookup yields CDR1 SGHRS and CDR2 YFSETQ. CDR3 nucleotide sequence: TGCGCCAGCAGCTTGGACAGGGTGAACACTGAAGCTTTCTTT. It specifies CASSLDRVNTEAFF.

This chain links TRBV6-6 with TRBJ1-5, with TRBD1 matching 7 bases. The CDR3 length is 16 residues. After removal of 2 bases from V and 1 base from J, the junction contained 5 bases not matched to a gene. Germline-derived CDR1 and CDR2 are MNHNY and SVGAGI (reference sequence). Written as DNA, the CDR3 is TGTGCCAGCAGTTACCGGACAGGACGAAGCAATCAGCCCCAGCATTTT. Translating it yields CASSYRTGRSNQPQHF.

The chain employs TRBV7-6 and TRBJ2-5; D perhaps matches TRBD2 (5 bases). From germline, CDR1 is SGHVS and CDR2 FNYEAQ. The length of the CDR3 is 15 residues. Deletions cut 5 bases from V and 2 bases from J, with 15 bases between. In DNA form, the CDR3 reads TGTGCCAGCAGCCCCGGACTTCACGATCAAGAGACCCAGTACTTC. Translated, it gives CASSPGLHDQETQYF.